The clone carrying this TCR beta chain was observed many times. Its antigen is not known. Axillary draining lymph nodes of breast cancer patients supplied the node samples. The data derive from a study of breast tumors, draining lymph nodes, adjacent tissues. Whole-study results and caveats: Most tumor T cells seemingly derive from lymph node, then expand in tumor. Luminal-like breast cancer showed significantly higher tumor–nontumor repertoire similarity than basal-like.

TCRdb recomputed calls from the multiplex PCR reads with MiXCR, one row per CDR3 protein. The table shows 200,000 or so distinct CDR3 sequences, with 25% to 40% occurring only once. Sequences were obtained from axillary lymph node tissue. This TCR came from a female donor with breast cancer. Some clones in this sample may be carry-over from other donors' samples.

Here the CDR3 reads CSASPPGIAGGTDTQYF. CDR3 coding DNA: TGCAGTGCTAGCCCACCCGGGATAGCGGGGGGTACAGATACGCAGTATTTT. The V call is TRBV20-1, the J call TRBJ2-3, with 10 bases identical to TRBD2. CDR3 size: 17 residues. Trimming cost V 3 bases and J 3 bases; bases outside gene matches: 12. CDR1 and CDR2 from the germline V gene are DFQATT and SNEGSKA (reference sequence).